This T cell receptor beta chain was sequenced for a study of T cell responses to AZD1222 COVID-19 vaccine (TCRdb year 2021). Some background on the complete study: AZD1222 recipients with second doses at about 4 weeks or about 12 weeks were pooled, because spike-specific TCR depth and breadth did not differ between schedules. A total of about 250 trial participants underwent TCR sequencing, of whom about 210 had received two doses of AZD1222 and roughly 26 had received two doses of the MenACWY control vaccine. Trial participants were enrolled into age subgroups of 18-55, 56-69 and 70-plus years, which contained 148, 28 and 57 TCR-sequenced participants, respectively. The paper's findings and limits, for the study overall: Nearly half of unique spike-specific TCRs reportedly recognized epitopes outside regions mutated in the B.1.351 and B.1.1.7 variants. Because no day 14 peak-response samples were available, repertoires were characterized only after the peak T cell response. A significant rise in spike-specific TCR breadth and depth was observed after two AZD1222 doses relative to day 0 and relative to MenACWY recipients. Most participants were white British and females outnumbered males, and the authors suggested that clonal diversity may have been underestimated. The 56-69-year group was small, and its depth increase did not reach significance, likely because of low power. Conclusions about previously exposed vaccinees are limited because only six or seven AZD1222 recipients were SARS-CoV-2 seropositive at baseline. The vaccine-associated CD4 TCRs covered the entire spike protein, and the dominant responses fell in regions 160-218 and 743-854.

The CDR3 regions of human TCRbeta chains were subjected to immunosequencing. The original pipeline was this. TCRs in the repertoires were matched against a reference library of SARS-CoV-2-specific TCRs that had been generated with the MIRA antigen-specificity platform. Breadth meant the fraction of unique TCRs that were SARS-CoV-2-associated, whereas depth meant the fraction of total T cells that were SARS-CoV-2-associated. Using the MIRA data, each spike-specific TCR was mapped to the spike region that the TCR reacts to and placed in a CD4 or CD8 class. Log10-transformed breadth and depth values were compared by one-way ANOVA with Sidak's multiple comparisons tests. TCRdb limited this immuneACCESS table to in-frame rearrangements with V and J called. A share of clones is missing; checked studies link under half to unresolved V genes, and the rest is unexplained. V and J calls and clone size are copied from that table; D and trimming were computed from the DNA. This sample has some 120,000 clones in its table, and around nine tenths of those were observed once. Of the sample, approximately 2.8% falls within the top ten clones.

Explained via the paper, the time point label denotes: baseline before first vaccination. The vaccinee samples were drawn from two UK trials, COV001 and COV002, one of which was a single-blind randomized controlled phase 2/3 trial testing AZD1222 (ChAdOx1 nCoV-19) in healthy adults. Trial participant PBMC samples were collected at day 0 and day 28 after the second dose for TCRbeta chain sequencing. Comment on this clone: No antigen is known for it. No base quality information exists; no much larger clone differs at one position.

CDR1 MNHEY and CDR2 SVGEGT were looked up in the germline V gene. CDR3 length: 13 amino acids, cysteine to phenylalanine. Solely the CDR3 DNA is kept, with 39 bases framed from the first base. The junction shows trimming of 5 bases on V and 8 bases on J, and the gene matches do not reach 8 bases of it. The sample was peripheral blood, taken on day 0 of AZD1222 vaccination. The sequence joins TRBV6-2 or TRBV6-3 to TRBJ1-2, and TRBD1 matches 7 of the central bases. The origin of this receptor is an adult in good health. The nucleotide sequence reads TGTGCCAGCAGTCTCACAGGGGTCGGCGGCTACACCTTC. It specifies CASSLTGVGGYTF.